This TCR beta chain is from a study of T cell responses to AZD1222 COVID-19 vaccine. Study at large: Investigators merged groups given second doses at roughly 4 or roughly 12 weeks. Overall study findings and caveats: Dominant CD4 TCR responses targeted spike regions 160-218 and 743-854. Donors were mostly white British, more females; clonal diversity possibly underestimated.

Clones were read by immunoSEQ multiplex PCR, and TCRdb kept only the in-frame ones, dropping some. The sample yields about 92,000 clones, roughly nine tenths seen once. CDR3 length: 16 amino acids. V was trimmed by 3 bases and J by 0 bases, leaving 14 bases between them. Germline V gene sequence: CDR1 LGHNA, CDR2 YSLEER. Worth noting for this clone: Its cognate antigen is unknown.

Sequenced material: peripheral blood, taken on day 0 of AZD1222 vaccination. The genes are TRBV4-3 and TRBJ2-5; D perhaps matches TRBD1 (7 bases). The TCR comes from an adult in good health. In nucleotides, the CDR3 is TGCGCCAGCAGCCACGCGACAGGGAGGTACCAAGAGACCCAGTACTTC. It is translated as CASSHATGRYQETQYF.